The 19 T cell receptor beta chains reported below all come from one sample, sequenced in a study of human versus mouse CDR3 diversity and MHC coevolution. Here immunoSEQ multiplex PCR was the method, and the copy in TCRdb shows in-frame clones only, minus some. This sample has tens of thousands of clones, with 80% to 95% found just once. The sample was naive CD4+ T cells from blood. Subset described: CD45RO-negative CD62L-positive naive CD4 T cells. The receptors stem from a person aged 25 to 69 in good health.

The chain combines TRBV7-8 with TRBJ1-1; 9 bases are shared with TRBD1. The CDR3 extends over 17 amino acids. V lost 5 bases to trimming and J lost 1 base; unmatched junction nucleotides: 11. Germline CDR1 and CDR2: SGHVS and FQNEAQ. CDR3 bases: TGTGCCAGCAGCCTAGGACAGGGGTTAGCGACGAACACTGAAGCTTTCTTT. It yields the protein CASSLGQGLATNTEAFF.

The rearrangement links TRBV19 to TRBJ2-1; 14 positions agree with TRBD2. Trimming took 6 bases from V and 5 from J; bases not matched to a gene: 3. Germline loops: CDR1 LNHDA, CDR2 SQIVND (reference sequence). The CDR3 spans 15 residues. The CDR3 nucleotides read TGTGCCAGTAGGTGGACTAGCGGGAGGAACAATGAGCAGTTCTTC. This gives the protein CASRWTSGRNNEQFF.

The rearrangement uses TRBV6-1 and TRBJ2-1, with 8 bases fitting TRBD1. The CDR3 is made up of 17 amino acids. CDR1 and CDR2 from the germline V gene are MNHNS and SASEGT. The J segment lost 8 bases and the V segment lost 1 base, leaving 13 bases of the junction unmatched. CDR3 DNA sequence: TGTGCCAGCAGTGAAGTACAGAGGGGACAGGCTCATGATGAGCAGTTCTTC. It is translated as CASSEVQRGQAHDEQFF.

This clone was observed once. The V gene is TRBV9, the J gene TRBJ2-3; no definite D call. V was cut by 0 bases and J by 2 bases, with 10 bases left in between. This CDR3 spans 15 amino acids. CDR1 is SGDLS, CDR2 YYNGEE, per germline. The CDR3 sequence is CASSVGAIDTDTQYF. The CDR3 coding sequence is TGTGCCAGCAGCGTAGGGGCTATAGACACAGATACGCAGTATTTT.

The chain is built from TRBV6-1 and TRBJ1-1; 7 bases fit TRBD1. J was trimmed by 0 bases and V by 6 bases; bases with no gene match: 7. The CDR3 loop spans 15 amino acids. Germline-derived CDR1 and CDR2 are MNHNS and SASEGT. The CDR3 coding sequence is TGTGCCAGCAGAACTGACAGGGCGATGAACACTGAAGCTTTCTTT. Translated, it gives CASRTDRAMNTEAFF.

This clone was picked up one time. CDR3: CAWSVRQEGKLFF. Here the CDR3 DNA reads TGTGCCTGGAGTGTACGGCAGGAGGGAAAACTGTTTTTT. This chain uses TRBV30 with TRBJ1-4; D ambiguous. The germline V and J ends were trimmed by 0 bases and 10 bases, with 12 bases remaining between them. CDR3 length: 13 amino acids. CDR1 is GTSNPN, CDR2 SVGIG, per germline (reference sequence).

This chain joins TRBV6-5 and TRBJ1-5; 8 positions agree with TRBD1. The germline V gene has CDR1 MNHEY and CDR2 SVGAGI. The ends lost 6 bases at V and 2 bases at J; junction bases unmatched: 3. This CDR3 contains 14 residues. The CDR3 sequence: CASSPDRGNQPQHF. The CDR3, as DNA: TGTGCCAGCAGCCCGGACAGGGGCAATCAGCCCCAGCATTTT.

This clone was observed a handful of times. The CDR3 is CASYRESGSPLHF. DNA of the CDR3: TGTGCCAGCTACAGGGAATCGGGATCACCCCTCCACTTT. The chain is built from TRBV10-3 and TRBJ1-6; a possible D gene is TRBD1 (6 bases). V gave up 10 bases and J gave up 10 bases, with 17 bases separating them. The CDR3 runs 13 residues. Germline V gene lookup returns CDR1 ENHRY and CDR2 SYGVKD.

The V call is TRBV7-2, the J call TRBJ1-1, with D possibly TRBD1 on 6 matching bases. The CDR3 is 14 amino acids. Trimming stripped 2 bases from V and 4 bases from J, with 11 bases between. Germline CDR1 is SGHTA and CDR2 is FQGNSA. The CDR3 region has the DNA TGTGCCAGCAGCTTAAACAGGGCGACCACTGAAGCTTTCTTT. Its translation: CASSLNRATTEAFF.

V usage is TRBV5-1 and J usage is TRBJ2-5, with 8 bases that match TRBD2. The CDR3 length is 16 residues. Germline lookup yields CDR1 SGHRS and CDR2 YFSETQ. V trimming: 4 bases; J trimming: 4 bases; junction bases outside the gene matches: 12. The CDR3 sequence is CASSPLAEPRGETQYF. The CDR3 nucleotides read TGCGCCAGCAGCCCACTAGCGGAGCCCAGGGGAGAGACCCAGTACTTC.

The V and J genes are TRBV30 and TRBJ2-3, with 7 nucleotides matching TRBD2. The CDR3 spans 12 residues. V trimming: 8 bases; J trimming: 0 bases; junction bases outside the gene matches: 2. Germline CDR1 reads GTSNPN; CDR2 reads SVGIG (reference sequence). The CDR3 DNA reads TGTGCCACTAGCGAGAGCACAGATACGCAGTATTTT. Translation: CATSESTDTQYF.

The chain recombines TRBV5-6 with TRBJ2-7; unclear D gene. Trimming removed 4 bases from V and 7 bases from J, with 18 bases in between. The CDR3 has 14 amino acids. Germline V gene lookup returns CDR1 SGHDT and CDR2 YYEEEE. CDR3 in amino acids: CASSLPRPGEEQYF. The CDR3 bases are TGTGCCAGCAGCCTCCCGAGACCCGGAGAGGAGCAGTACTTC.

The chain links TRBV6-5 to TRBJ2-7; 7 bases align to TRBD1. CDR3 length equals 14 residues. Germline CDR1 reads MNHEY; CDR2 reads SVGAGI. Trimming took 7 bases from V and 0 from J; bases not matched to a gene: 6. For the CDR3, the DNA is TGTGCCAGCATCCAGACAGGGAGCTCCTACGAGCAGTACTTC. It codes for CASIQTGSSYEQYF.

V gene TRBV5-1 combines with J gene TRBJ2-1, with D tentatively TRBD2 (6 bases). The CDR3 length is 15 residues. Germline CDR1 and CDR2: SGHRS and YFSETQ. Between the trimmed V and J ends, which lost 4 bases and 4 bases, there was a span of 15 bases. The CDR3 coding sequence is TGCGCCAGCAGCCCGGGACTGGGCTCTTACAATGAGCAGTTCTTC. This encodes CASSPGLGSYNEQFF.

The rearrangement joins TRBV27 to TRBJ2-7; TRBD2 aligns across 7 bases. The germline gives CDR1 MNHEY, CDR2 SMNVEV (reference sequence). V trimming: 5 bases; J trimming: 4 bases; junction bases outside the gene matches: 5. This CDR3 has 13 residues. CDR3 sequence: CASSRVAGYEQYF. For the CDR3, the DNA is TGTGCCAGCAGTCGAGTAGCGGGTTACGAGCAGTACTTC.

The V and J genes are TRBV5-6 and TRBJ1-2; tentatively, D is TRBD1 (5 bases). The V end was cut by 5 bases, the J end by 7 bases, with 24 bases between. CDR3 length equals 16 residues. Germline V gene lookup returns CDR1 SGHDT and CDR2 YYEEEE. The CDR3 is CASSPRGTPGVFGYTF. CDR3 nucleotides: TGTGCCAGCAGTCCCCGCGGGACCCCCGGTGTTTTTGGCTACACCTTC.

The chain carries TRBV10-3 and TRBJ1-1; D unclear. Trimming took 2 bases from V and 1 from J, leaving 11 bases between them. The CDR3 extends over 15 amino acids. CDR1 ENHRY and CDR2 SYGVKD come from the germline V gene. DNA of the CDR3: TGTGCCATCAGTGAGGGGTGGGGAGGGAACACTGAAGCTTTCTTT. Its protein product is CAISEGWGGNTEAFF.

V usage is TRBV29-1 and J usage is TRBJ1-1; D is unclear. Trimming pared 4 bases from V and 0 bases from J, leaving 15 bases between. CDR3 length: 15 residues. Germline V lookup: CDR1 SQVTM, CDR2 ANQGSEA. CDR3 in DNA: TGCAGCGTTGGCCCCCCTCGCGGCATGAACACTGAAGCTTTCTTT. This translates into CSVGPPRGMNTEAFF.

This clone was seen only once. In DNA, the CDR3 is TGTGCCAGCATCCTGGTTGGGGGGAATGGCTACACCTTC. Residues: CASILVGGNGYTF. This chain uses TRBV2 with TRBJ1-2; possibly TRBD1 for D (5 bases). Per germline, CDR1 SNHLY and CDR2 FYNNEI. Trimming removed 7 bases from V and 6 bases from J, with 15 bases in between. The CDR3 extends over 13 amino acids.